A selection of T cell receptor beta chains follows, all from one sample in a study of identifying expanded T cells in peripheral blood. The protocol was immunoSEQ multiplex PCR, while the TCRdb copy is restricted to in-frame clones and leaves out a portion. The data hold roughly 100,000 clones, with roughly 87% observed a single time. The sample consisted of blood. These receptors all come from a person between 18 and 70 years old in good health. Each CDR3 is given with its conserved first and last residue. Only some rows state a clone size, as once, few, many or a class for expanded clones.

-,TRBV19,CASTMTGQGSYTEAFF
-,TRBV18,CASSLREETQYF
-,TRBV5-1,CASSGATGVWETQYF
-,TRBV5-8,CASSLEKGASYEQYF
once,TRBV5-6,CASSPLPLRNTEAFF
-,TRBV6-5,CASSYLQGGYEQYF
once,TRBV7-6,CASSLVGGVTDTQYF
-,TRBV6-5,CASNDPGGTGELFF
-,TRBV6-5,CASSLGGGGYTQYF
-,TRBV10-3,CAISDRSGEAYEQYF
-,TRBV4-2,CASSINSGGYEQYF
once,TRBV4-3,CASSLTGTGYSYEQYF
-,TRBV7-9,CASSFTQGYGYTF
-,TRBV5-1,CASSLGASGNQPQHF
-,TRBV7-2,CASSLGGDRDLGVDGYTF
-,TRBV5-8,CASSLRGTDTQYF
-,TRBV5-6,CASSLAPGQSYEQYF
-,TRBV19,CASSIRNSGTSVSGELFF
-,TRBV7-9,CASRAHNEQFF
few,TRBV7-9,CASTGGTGETQYF
-,TRBV5-1,CASSARGRAYNDEQFF